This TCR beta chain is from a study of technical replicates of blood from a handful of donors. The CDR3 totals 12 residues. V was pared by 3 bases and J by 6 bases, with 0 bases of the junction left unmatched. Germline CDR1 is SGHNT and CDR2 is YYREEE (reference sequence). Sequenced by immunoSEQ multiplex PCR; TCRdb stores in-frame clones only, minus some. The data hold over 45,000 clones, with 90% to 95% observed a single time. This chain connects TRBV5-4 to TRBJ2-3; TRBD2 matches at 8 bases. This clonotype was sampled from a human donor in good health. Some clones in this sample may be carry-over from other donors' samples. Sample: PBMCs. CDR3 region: CASSSGGDTQYF. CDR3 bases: TGTGCCAGCAGCTCGGGGGGGGATACGCAGTATTTT. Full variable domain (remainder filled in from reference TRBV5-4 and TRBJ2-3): ETGVTQSPTHLIKTRGQQVTLRCSSQSGHNTVSWYQQALGQGPQFIFQYYREEENGRGNFPPRFSGLQFPNYSSELNVNALELDDSALYLCASSSGGDTQYFGPGTRLTVL.